The sequence of this T cell receptor beta chain was determined in a study of T cell responses to AZD1222 COVID-19 vaccine. Study-wide results and caveats: Repertoire sampling happened only post peak T cell response.

About this clone: Its antigen remains unidentified.

Here immunoSEQ multiplex PCR was the method, and the copy in TCRdb shows in-frame clones only, minus some. The sample records roughly 200,000 clones, approximately 94% being singletons. This receptor was identified in an adult who received the MenACWY meningococcal vaccine as a control. Sample: peripheral blood, taken 28 days after the second dose of the MenACWY control vaccine.

CDR3 nucleotides: TGCGCCAGCAGCTTGGCCCGGGATAAGGCCTACGAGCAGTACTTC. It encodes CASSLARDKAYEQYF. This chain connects TRBV5-1 to TRBJ2-7; perhaps TRBD2 as D (5 bases). This CDR3 has 15 amino acids. CDR1 SGHRS and CDR2 YFSETQ come from the germline V gene. Trimming removed 0 bases from V and 2 bases from J, with 12 bases in between.